This TCR beta chain was sequenced during a study of blood T cell repertoires in COVID-19. At the level of the study: Both acute and convalescent COVID-19 samples were obtained from the United States, Italy and Spain. T cells, B-cell-depleted T cells, or PBMCs provided the cDNA or gDNA that served as material.

Per the authors' pipeline: Researchers report that nucleated cell counts were estimated from reference gene primer amplification. Using immunoSEQ multiplex PCR, the repertoire was profiled, and TCRdb retains in-frame clones only, with some absent. The V and J calls and the clone size are those of that table, but D and trimming were determined from the DNA. The profile shows tens of thousands of clones, roughly 88% of them singletons. Germline assignment: CDR1 SQVTM and CDR2 ANQGSEA. This CDR3 region has 13 residues. The V end was cut by 6 bases, the J end by 4 bases, with 13 bases between. The receptor comes from a man in his 70s with acute or convalescent COVID-19. Sequencing was done on a sample of peripheral blood. The rearrangement joins TRBV29-1 to TRBJ1-5, with a possible D match to TRBD1 (6 bases). The CDR3: CSVGGAGNQPQHF. The DNA of the CDR3 is TGCAGCGTGGGGGGGGCAGGGAATCAGCCCCAGCATTTT.